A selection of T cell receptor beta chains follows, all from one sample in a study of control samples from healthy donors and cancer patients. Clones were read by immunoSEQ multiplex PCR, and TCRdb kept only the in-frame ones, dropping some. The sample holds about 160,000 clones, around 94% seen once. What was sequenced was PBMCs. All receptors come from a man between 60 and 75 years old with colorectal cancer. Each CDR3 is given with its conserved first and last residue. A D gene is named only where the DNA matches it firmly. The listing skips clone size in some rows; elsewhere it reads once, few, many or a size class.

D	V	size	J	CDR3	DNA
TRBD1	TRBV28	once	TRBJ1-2	CASSLFGQGSGGYTF	TGTGCCAGCAGCCTGTTCGGACAGGGTTCGGGGGGCTACACCTTC
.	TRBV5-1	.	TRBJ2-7	CASSPHAGQTYEQYF	TGCGCCAGCAGCCCACACGCGGGACAGACCTACGAGCAGTACTTC
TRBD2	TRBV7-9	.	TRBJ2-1	CASSPESGGAINEQFF	TGTGCCAGCAGCCCCGAAAGCGGGGGGGCGATAAATGAGCAGTTCTTC
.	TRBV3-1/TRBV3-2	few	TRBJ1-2	CASSQVGRFYGYTF	TGTGCCAGCAGCCAAGTTGGCAGGTTCTATGGCTACACCTTC
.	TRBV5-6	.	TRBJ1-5	CASSFRQNSHNQPQHF	TGTGCCAGCAGCTTCCGACAGAATTCCCACAATCAGCCCCAGCATTTT
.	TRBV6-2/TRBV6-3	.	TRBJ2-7	CASSTTRGYEQYF	TGTGCCAGCAGTACAACCAGGGGCTACGAGCAGTACTTC
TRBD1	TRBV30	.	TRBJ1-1	CAWSAHQTGTEAFF	TGTGCCTGGAGTGCTCATCAGACAGGGACTGAAGCTTTCTTT
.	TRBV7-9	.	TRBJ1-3	CASEVSGNTIYF	TGTGCCAGCGAAGTCTCTGGAAACACCATATATTTT
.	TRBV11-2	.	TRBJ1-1	CASSLWGAGERNTEAFF	TGTGCCAGCAGCTTATGGGGGGCAGGGGAACGGAACACTGAAGCTTTCTTT
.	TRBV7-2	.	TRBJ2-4	CASSNRQVGKNIQYF	TGTGCCAGCAGCAACCGACAAGTTGGCAAAAACATTCAGTACTTC
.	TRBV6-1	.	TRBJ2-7	CASSERGPDEQYF	TGTGCCAGCAGTGAAAGGGGACCGGACGAGCAGTACTTC
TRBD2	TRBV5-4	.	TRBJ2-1	CASSGAGGAYNEQFF	TGTGCCAGCAGCGGAGCGGGGGGGGCCTACAATGAGCAGTTCTTC
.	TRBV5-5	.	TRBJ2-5	CASSVFGGAETQYF	TGTGCCAGCAGCGTGTTTGGGGGGGCAGAGACCCAGTACTTC
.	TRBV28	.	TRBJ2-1	CASSVRDNGYNEQFF	TGTGCCAGCAGCGTCCGGGACAACGGTTACAATGAGCAGTTCTTC
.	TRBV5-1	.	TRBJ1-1	CASSLALRAPEAFF	TGCGCCAGCAGCTTGGCCTTAAGAGCACCCGAAGCTTTCTTT
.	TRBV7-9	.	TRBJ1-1	CASSLRQSQSTEAFF	TGTGCCAGCAGCCTTCGACAGTCCCAAAGCACTGAAGCTTTCTTT
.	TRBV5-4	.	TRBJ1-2	CASSLGHGYTF	TGTGCCAGCAGCTTGGGGCATGGCTACACCTTC
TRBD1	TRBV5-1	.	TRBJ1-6	CASSVRPPGQGAPNNSPLHF	TGCGCCAGCAGCGTAAGGCCTCCGGGACAGGGGGCCCCGAATAATTCACCCCTCCACTTT
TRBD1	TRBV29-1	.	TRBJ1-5	CSLHPGQGGCDQPQHF	TGCAGCTTACATCCGGGACAGGGGGGTTGCGATCAGCCCCAGCATTTT
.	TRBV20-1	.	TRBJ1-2	CSASVGSGYTF	TGCAGTGCTAGTGTGGGGTCAGGCTACACCTTC
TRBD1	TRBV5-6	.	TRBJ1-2	CASSLDRGTGPWGYTF	TGTGCCAGCAGCTTGGATCGGGGGACAGGGCCGTGGGGCTACACCTTC
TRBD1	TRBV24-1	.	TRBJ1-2	CATSDSVTGYGYTF	TGTGCCACTAGTGATTCGGTGACAGGGTATGGCTACACCTTC
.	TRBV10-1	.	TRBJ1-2	CASSENGTHGYTF	TGCGCCAGCAGTGAGAATGGCACCCATGGCTACACCTTC
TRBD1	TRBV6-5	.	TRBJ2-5	CASSYAGQGLETQYF	TGTGCCAGCAGTTACGCGGGACAGGGCCTGGAGACCCAGTACTTC
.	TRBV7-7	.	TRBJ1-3	CATLDRLSSGNTIYF	TGTGCCACTCTGGACCGTCTGAGCTCTGGAAACACCATATATTTT
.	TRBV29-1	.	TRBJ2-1	CSVGRGGENEQFF	TGCAGCGTTGGCAGGGGAGGTGAGAATGAGCAGTTCTTC
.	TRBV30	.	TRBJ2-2	CAWSRWGSTGELFF	TGTGCCTGGAGTAGGTGGGGGAGCACCGGGGAGCTGTTTTTT
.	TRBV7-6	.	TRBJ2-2	CASRLAPTSNTGELFF	TGTGCCAGCAGGCTAGCCCCTACTTCGAACACCGGGGAGCTGTTTTTT
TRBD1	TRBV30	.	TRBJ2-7	CAWSAGTGYEQYF	TGTGCCTGGAGTGCCGGGACAGGCTACGAGCAGTACTTC
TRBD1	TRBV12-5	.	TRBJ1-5	CASGHLQGANQPQHF	TGTGCTAGTGGTCATCTACAGGGGGCGAATCAGCCCCAGCATTTT
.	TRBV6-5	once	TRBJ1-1	CASGQGQGPNTEAFF	TGTGCCAGCGGTCAGGGCCAGGGCCCGAACACTGAAGCTTTCTTT
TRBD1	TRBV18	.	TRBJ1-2	CASSRDNTGGANYGYTF	TGTGCCAGCTCCAGGGATAATACAGGGGGCGCGAACTATGGCTACACCTTC
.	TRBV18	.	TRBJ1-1	CASSLSSLGAEAFF	TGTGCCAGCTCACTATCGTCGCTAGGGGCTGAAGCTTTCTTT
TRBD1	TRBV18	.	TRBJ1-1	CASSSTGGDTEAFF	TGTGCCAGCTCATCGACAGGGGGTGACACTGAAGCTTTCTTT
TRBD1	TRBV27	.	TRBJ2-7	CASSPVGTGSYEQYF	TGTGCCAGCAGTCCCGTTGGGACAGGTTCCTACGAGCAGTACTTC
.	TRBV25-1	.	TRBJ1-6	CASSLLNSPLHF	TGTGCCAGCAGCCTGCTTAATTCACCCCTCCACTTT
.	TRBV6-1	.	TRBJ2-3	CASSEISTDTQYF	TGTGCCAGCAGTGAAATTAGCACAGATACGCAGTATTTT
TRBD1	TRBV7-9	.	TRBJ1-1	CASSLGQGAITEAFF	TGTGCCAGCAGCTTAGGACAGGGGGCGATCACTGAAGCTTTCTTT
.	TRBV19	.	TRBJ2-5	CASGDRYQETQYF	TGTGCCAGTGGTGACAGGTACCAAGAGACCCAGTACTTC
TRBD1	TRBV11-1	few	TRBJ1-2	CASSPGQGSWGYTF	TGTGCCAGCAGCCCCGGACAGGGCAGTTGGGGCTACACCTTC
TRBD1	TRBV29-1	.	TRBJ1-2	CSVEGWTGEPVGHTNYGYTF	TGCAGCGTTGAAGGCTGGACAGGGGAGCCCGTCGGACACACTAACTATGGCTACACCTTC
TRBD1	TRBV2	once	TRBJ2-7	CASRPGTGGRSYEQYF	TGTGCCAGCAGGCCCGGGACAGGGGGCCGGTCCTACGAGCAGTACTTC
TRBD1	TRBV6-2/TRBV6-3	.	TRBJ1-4	CASSYPPGQGNEKLFF	TGTGCCAGCAGTTACCCACCGGGACAGGGTAATGAAAAACTGTTTTTT
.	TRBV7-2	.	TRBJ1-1	CASSLGQGIPLNTEAFF	TGTGCCAGCAGCTTAGGTCAGGGGATACCCTTGAACACTGAAGCTTTCTTT
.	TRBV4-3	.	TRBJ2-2	CASGSVLNTGELFF	TGCGCCAGCGGATCCGTTTTGAACACCGGGGAGCTGTTTTTT
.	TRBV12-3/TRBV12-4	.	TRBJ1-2	CASSQAPSGGYTF	TGTGCCAGCAGTCAAGCACCCTCGGGAGGCTACACCTTC
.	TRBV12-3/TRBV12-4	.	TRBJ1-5	CASRGGGNQPQHF	TGTGCCAGCAGGGGGGGCGGGAATCAGCCCCAGCATTTT
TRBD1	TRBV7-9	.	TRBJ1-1	CASSLGTGIGTEAFF	TGTGCCAGCAGCTTAGGGACAGGGATAGGTACTGAAGCTTTCTTT